Below, 20 T cell receptor beta chains from the same sample are listed, as sequenced in a study of shared clonotypes between healthy human individuals. Here immunoSEQ multiplex PCR was the method, and the copy in TCRdb shows in-frame clones only, minus some. This sample has more than 2 million clones, with over 85% found just once. CD45RO-negative CD8 cells positively selected for CCR7 made up the naive population, which excluded terminally differentiated effector memory CD45RA+ cells. Sequencing used naive CD8+ T cells sorted from blood. The origin of the receptors is a man aged 18 to 35 in good health.

The chain recombines TRBV5-4 with TRBJ2-7; 11 nucleotides match TRBD2. The V and J ends lost 4 bases and 3 bases, in that order; junction bases with no gene match: 9. CDR3 size: 16 residues. Germline V gene data show CDR1 as SGHNT and CDR2 as YYREEE (reference sequence). The DNA of the CDR3 is TGTGCCAGCAGCCGAACTATAGCGGGAGGGTTCTACGAGCAGTACTTC. It encodes CASSRTIAGGFYEQYF.

The chain carries TRBV15 and TRBJ2-3; 8 positions match TRBD2. Germline V gene lookup returns CDR1 LNHNV and CDR2 YYDKDF (reference sequence). This CDR3 has 17 residues. The V segment lost 3 bases and the J segment 0 bases; nucleotides outside the gene matches: 8. CDR3 amino acids: CATSSGGALSSTDTQYF. The CDR3, as DNA: TGTGCCACCAGCAGCGGGGGGGCTTTATCTAGCACAGATACGCAGTATTTT.

V usage is TRBV4-3 and J usage is TRBJ2-5; D might be TRBD1 or TRBD2, each matching 5 bases. Trimming shortened V by 4 bases and J by 10 bases, and 13 bases separated the two germline ends. This CDR3 spans 12 amino acids. Germline V gene data show CDR1 as LGHNA and CDR2 as YSLEER. The CDR3 sequence is CASSRGSADQYF. DNA of the CDR3: TGCGCCAGCAGCCGGGGGTCAGCGGACCAGTACTTC.

The chain couples TRBV6-5 to TRBJ1-1; the D gene is possibly TRBD1 (6 bases). There are 14 residues in the CDR3. The V gene's germline CDR1 is MNHEY and CDR2 SVGAGI. The germline V and J ends were trimmed by 3 bases and 1 base, with 9 bases remaining between them. CDR3 in amino acids: CASSYVGANTEAFF. The CDR3 DNA follows: TGTGCCAGCAGTTATGTGGGGGCGAACACTGAAGCTTTCTTT.

The gene calls are TRBV7-9 and TRBJ1-3; D uncertain. Germline V lookup: CDR1 SEHNR, CDR2 FQNEAQ (reference sequence). CDR3 length equals 15 residues. V was clipped by 2 bases and J by 0 bases, with 8 bases between them. CDR3 coding DNA: TGTGCCAGCAGCTTACAGGCCTACTCTGGAAACACCATATATTTT. Translation gives CASSLQAYSGNTIYF.

This clone was seen a single time. The V call is TRBV19, the J call TRBJ2-7; 8 bases align to TRBD1. Germline V lookup: CDR1 LNHDA, CDR2 SQIVND (reference sequence). This CDR3 comprises 18 residues. Germline trimming cut 4 bases from V and 3 bases from J; bases unmatched to any gene: 17. CDR3 residues: CASSTGEKGQAKYYEQYF. For the CDR3, the DNA is TGTGCCAGTAGTACGGGCGAGAAGGGACAGGCGAAATACTACGAGCAGTACTTC.

J is TRBJ2-1 and V is TRBV28; TRBD2 matches 12 bases. Germline trimming cut 6 bases from V and 3 bases from J; bases unmatched to any gene: 12. The length of the CDR3 is 18 residues. CDR1 MDHEN and CDR2 SYDVKM come from the germline V gene. The CDR3 here is CASSSPTSGGTNYNEQFF. Written as DNA, the CDR3 is TGTGCCAGCAGCTCCCCCACTAGCGGGGGGACAAACTACAATGAGCAGTTCTTC.

This clone has just a few counts. Here the CDR3 DNA reads TGCGCCACCGGGGCCAACACCGGGGAGCTGTTTTTT. Its protein product is CATGANTGELFF. The V gene is TRBV10-1, the J gene TRBJ2-2, with D perhaps TRBD1 or TRBD2 (5 bases each). Germline V gives CDR1 WNHNN, CDR2 SYGVQD (reference sequence). V lost 10 bases to trimming and J lost 2 bases, with 8 bases between them. CDR3 length: 12 amino acids.

The chain employs TRBV19 and TRBJ2-7, with 8 nucleotides matching TRBD2. Trimming removed 4 bases from V and 2 bases from J; junction bases left unmatched: 7. The CDR3 is made up of 15 amino acids. Per germline, CDR1 LNHDA and CDR2 SQIVND (reference sequence). The DNA of the CDR3 is TGTGCCAGTAGTAGGGCCAGCGGGAGCCCCTACGAGCAGTACTTC. Protein product: CASSRASGSPYEQYF.

The rearrangement joins TRBV9 to TRBJ2-1, with 10 nucleotides matching TRBD2. Germline V gives CDR1 SGDLS, CDR2 YYNGEE. V was pared by 4 bases and J by 6 bases, with 4 bases of the junction left unmatched. CDR3 size: 14 residues. The CDR3 region has the DNA TGTGCCAGCAGCCCTAGCGGGGGATCCAATGAGCAGTTCTTC. This sequence encodes CASSPSGGSNEQFF.

Of note for this clone: The identical CDR3 is also encoded by other nucleotide sequences in the sample. This rearrangement joins TRBV7-9 to TRBJ2-5; 15 bases align to TRBD2. CDR3 length: 15 amino acids. Trimming at V came to 5 bases and at J to 2 bases, leaving 0 bases not matched to a gene. The germline CDR1 and CDR2 sequences are SEHNR and FQNEAQ (reference sequence). CDR3 nucleotides: TGTGCCAGCAGCGGACTAGCGGGGGGGCAAGAGACCCAGTACTTC. Encoded protein: CASSGLAGGQETQYF.

This clone has only a few counts. The chain uses TRBV18 and TRBJ1-2, with 7 bases matching TRBD1. The CDR3 is 14 amino acids. The junction had 6 bases not matched to a gene; V was cut back by 4 bases and J by 4 bases. CDR1 is KGHSH and CDR2 is LQKENI in the germline V gene. CDR3 protein: CASSLDRSGYGYTF. CDR3 DNA sequence: TGTGCCAGCTCACTGGACAGGTCGGGCTATGGCTACACCTTC.

As for this clone: This same CDR3 is encoded by further DNA sequences in the sample. This chain uses TRBV6-5 with TRBJ2-3; tentatively, D is TRBD1 (6 bases). The CDR3 extends over 16 amino acids. Trimming removed 0 bases from V and 1 base from J, with 11 bases in between. The germline V gene encodes CDR1 MNHEY and CDR2 SVGAGI. The CDR3 DNA is TGTGCCAGCAGTTACTCAGGGGGAGTGGGCACAGATACGCAGTATTTT. This codes for CASSYSGGVGTDTQYF.

A note on this clone: This sample includes further DNA sequences coding for the same CDR3. The CDR3, as DNA: TGCAGCGTTGGCACAGGGAACTCCTACGAGCAGTACTTC. It yields the protein CSVGTGNSYEQYF. This rearrangement joins TRBV29-1 to TRBJ2-7, with D maybe TRBD1 (6 bases). From germline, CDR1 is SQVTM and CDR2 ANQGSEA. The CDR3 contains 13 residues. V dropped 4 bases and J dropped 0 bases, with 10 bases sitting between them.

The chain is built from TRBV30 and TRBJ1-2; a weak D match, TRBD1 (6 bases). V gave up 3 bases and J gave up 5 bases, with 16 bases separating them. Germline V CDR1 and CDR2: GTSNPN, SVGIG (reference sequence). This CDR3 is 14 amino acids long. The CDR3, as DNA: TGTGCCTGGAGCGCCGAAGGGACATATTATGGCTACACCTTC. This encodes CAWSAEGTYYGYTF.

This clone was detected only once. The chain recombines TRBV2 with TRBJ2-7; 9 nucleotides align to TRBD1. This CDR3 comprises 17 residues. The germline CDR1 and CDR2 sequences are SNHLY and FYNNEI. V was clipped by 2 bases and J by 3 bases; unmatched bases: 11. In DNA form, the CDR3 reads TGTGCCAGCAGTGAATTTGCCGGGACAGGGTTCATCTACGAGCAGTACTTC. Its translation is CASSEFAGTGFIYEQYF.

This chain joins TRBV5-4 and TRBJ1-1; D is ambiguous. Between the trimmed V and J ends, which lost 1 base and 3 bases, there was a span of 13 bases. Germline CDR1 reads SGHNT; CDR2 reads YYREEE (reference sequence). This CDR3 has 15 amino acids. DNA of the CDR3: TGTGCCAGCAGCTTGAGTAAGGGTGACCACACTGAAGCTTTCTTT. It yields the protein CASSLSKGDHTEAFF.

CDR3 sequence: CASSPERDGNEQFF. CDR3 bases: TGTGCCAGCAGCCCAGAGCGGGATGGGAATGAGCAGTTCTTC. The chain links TRBV13 to TRBJ2-1, with 7 bases that match TRBD2. The V gene end was trimmed by 5 bases and the J gene end by 7 bases; junction bases not matched to a gene: 8. Germline loops: CDR1 PRHDT, CDR2 FYEKMQ (reference sequence). The CDR3 runs 14 residues.

This clone was detected only once. J is TRBJ1-1 and V is TRBV7-6; TRBD1 might be the D (5 bases). The germline V gene has CDR1 SGHVS and CDR2 FNYEAQ. The CDR3 runs to 15 residues. Trimming stripped 4 bases from V and 12 bases from J, with 24 bases between. CDR3 in DNA: TGTGCCAGCAGCTACTTAGGGGAAGCGACAGAAGTAACTTTCTTT. It codes for CASSYLGEATEVTFF.

The chain couples TRBV4-1 to TRBJ2-6; D is possibly TRBD2 (6 bases). CDR1 is MGHRA and CDR2 is YSYEKL in the germline V gene. The ends were cut back, 3 bases at V and 3 bases at J, with 12 bases in the middle. The CDR3 is 16 residues long. The chain's CDR3 is CASSHYGGGGANVLTF. The CDR3 bases are TGCGCCAGCAGCCATTACGGGGGAGGTGGGGCCAACGTCCTGACTTTC.